The rows below give T cell receptor beta chains drawn from one sample of a study of blood T cell repertoires in COVID-19. Some clones are missing from TCRdb's copy, which holds only in-frame ones; the method was immunoSEQ multiplex PCR. Among 260,000 or so clones listed, 88% were seen once. Material for sequencing was PBMCs or T cells enriched from blood (not recorded which). The receptors stem from a woman aged 40 to 50 with acute COVID-19. CDR3s include the opening cysteine and the closing phenylalanine or tryptophan. A D gene is named only where the DNA matches it firmly. Some rows mark clone size as missing; the rest say once, few, many or name a class of expanded clone.

clone size	V gene	J gene	D gene	CDR3 DNA	CDR3 protein
-	TRBV24-1	TRBJ2-1	-	TGTGCCACCATGCAGGGAATTTACAATGAGCAGTTCTTC	CATMQGIYNEQFF
-	TRBV19	TRBJ2-2	-	TGTGCCAGTAGTCACACGAGGACCGGGGAGCTGTTTTTT	CASSHTRTGELFF
-	TRBV19	TRBJ1-1	TRBD1	TGTGCCAGTAGTACGGGGGACAGCATGAACACTGAAGCTTTCTTT	CASSTGDSMNTEAFF
-	TRBV6-5	TRBJ1-5	-	TGTGCCAGCAGTTCCCCAGGGGAGCCCCAGCATTTT	CASSSPGEPQHF
-	TRBV7-6	TRBJ2-3	TRBD1	TGTGCCAGCAGCTCCGGCGACAGGGGGGGTGAGATAGATACGCAGTATTTT	CASSSGDRGGEIDTQYF
-	TRBV24-1	TRBJ2-3	-	TGTGCCACCAGTACCCCAGATACAGATACGCAGTATTTT	CATSTPDTDTQYF
many	TRBV30	TRBJ2-1	TRBD2	TGTGCCTGGCAGGGAGGGTACAATGAGCAGTTCTTC	CAWQGGYNEQFF
-	TRBV18	TRBJ2-7	TRBD1	TGTGCCAGCTCACAATCGACAGGGCTCGCCTACGAGCAGTACTTC	CASSQSTGLAYEQYF
-	TRBV28	TRBJ1-1	TRBD1	TGTGCCAGCAGTTTTTTACCAGGGGGTAGGGGCACTGAAGCTTTCTTT	CASSFLPGGRGTEAFF
-	TRBV2	TRBJ1-5	TRBD1	TGTGCCAGCAGTTCAGGACAGGGTCAGCCCCAGCATTTT	CASSSGQGQPQHF
-	TRBV9	TRBJ1-3	-	TGTGCCAGCAGCCTAACCCAGGGAGGTGGAAACACCATATATTTT	CASSLTQGGGNTIYF
-	TRBV30	TRBJ1-2	TRBD1	TGTGCCTGGAGACTAAGGACAGGGACTCCCTATGGCTACACCTTC	CAWRLRTGTPYGYTF
-	TRBV7-2	TRBJ1-5	-	TGTGCCAGCAGCTTAGATCTAAATCAGCCCCAGCATTTT	CASSLDLNQPQHF
-	TRBV19	TRBJ1-4	-	TGTGCCAGTAGTATCAGACAGACCGGGTATGAAAAACTGTTTTTT	CASSIRQTGYEKLFF
-	TRBV7-3	TRBJ1-1	TRBD1	TGTGCCAGCAGCTCTGTACAGGGGACTGAAGCTTTCTTT	CASSSVQGTEAFF
-	TRBV14	TRBJ2-7	TRBD2	TGTGCCAGCAGCCAGGACCGGGAGGGCTCCTACGAGCAGTACTTC	CASSQDREGSYEQYF
-	TRBV29-1	TRBJ1-1	-	TGCAGCGTTGGGACATTCACTGAAGCTTTCTTT	CSVGTFTEAFF
-	TRBV7-6	TRBJ1-3	-	TGTGCCAGCAGCTCTGCGACAGGTTTTGGAAACACCATATATTTT	CASSSATGFGNTIYF
-	TRBV28	TRBJ1-2	TRBD1	TGTGCCAGCAGGCCGCGGAGGGGGCCTTACTATGGCTACACCTTC	CASRPRRGPYYGYTF
-	TRBV7-9	TRBJ2-3	TRBD1	TGTGCCAGCAGCTTACAGGGGGCATACACAGATACGCAGTATTTT	CASSLQGAYTDTQYF
many	TRBV5-1	TRBJ2-2	-	TGCGCCAGCAGCTTGGACGGCGGGGTGGGGACCGGGGAGCTGTTTTTT	CASSLDGGVGTGELFF
-	TRBV12-2	TRBJ1-1	-	TGTGCAAGTCGCTTAGCACAGGGTGGCACTGAAGCTTTCTTT	CASRLAQGGTEAFF
-	TRBV28	TRBJ1-4	TRBD1	TGTGCCAGCAGGGCTACAGGGGAGGCGACTAATGAAAAACTGTTTTTT	CASRATGEATNEKLFF
-	TRBV19	TRBJ1-3	-	TGTGCCAGTAGTATCCAGTCTGGAAACACCATATATTTT	CASSIQSGNTIYF
-	TRBV25-1	TRBJ1-2	-	TGTGCCAGCAGAAATCGGGCAGGGGATGGCTACACCTTC	CASRNRAGDGYTF
-	TRBV7-9	TRBJ1-2	-	TGTGCCAGCACCTGGCTTTCGGCAGGGTTTGGCTACACCTTC	CASTWLSAGFGYTF